This TCR beta chain was captured in a study of T cells in Graves' hyperthyroidism and ophthalmopathy. The V segment lost 7 bases and the J segment 2 bases; nucleotides outside the gene matches: 4. The CDR3 is made up of 14 amino acids. The V gene's germline CDR1 is SNHLY and CDR2 FYNNEI. RNA transcripts were the template for amplifying TCR beta CDR3 regions. The HTBI primer set served for first-round RT-PCR of the TCR CDR3. In TCRdb, the multiplex PCR reads were re-called with MiXCR into one record per CDR3 protein. This repertoire shows around 300,000 distinct CDR3 sequences, about 20% found once; its top ten account for about 60%.

The chain employs TRBV2 and TRBJ1-2, with 10 bases lining up with TRBD1. The receptor was derived from a man younger than 45 with Graves' ophthalmopathy. Specimen: blood. CDR3 loop: CASTGTGENYGYTF. The CDR3 bases are TGTGCCAGCACCGGGACAGGGGAGAACTATGGCTACACCTTC. The complete variable domain, with remaining parts taken from reference TRBV2 and TRBJ1-2, reads EPEVTQTPSHQVTQMGQEVILRCVPISNHLYFYWYRQILGQKVEFLVSFYNNEISEKSEIFDDQFSVERPDGSNFTLKIRSTKLEDSAMYFCASTGTGENYGYTFGSGTRLTVV.